Presented here are 8 T cell receptor beta chains from one specimen sequenced in a study of cytotoxic CD8 clonotypes in ibrutinib-treated CLL. Only in-frame clones appear in the TCRdb table, and some are missing; sequencing was by immunoSEQ multiplex PCR. Of some 120,000 clones in the sample, roughly 60% were seen once. Sequencing was performed on PBMCs, taken after 24 months of ibrutinib treatment. The receptors here all came from a human donor with chronic lymphocytic leukemia.

CDR3 protein: CASSLTGGEQFF. The DNA for the CDR3 is TGTGCCAGCAGCTTAACGGGGGGAGAGCAGTTCTTC. The chain combines TRBV7-8 with TRBJ2-1, with 7 bases that match TRBD2. In germline, CDR1 is SGHVS, CDR2 FQNEAQ. Trimming took 2 bases from V and 10 from J; bases not matched to a gene: 2. CDR3 length equals 12 residues.

This chain joins TRBV10-3 and TRBJ2-5; the match to TRBD2 covers 14 bases. V was pared by 6 bases and J by 3 bases, with 3 bases of the junction left unmatched. This CDR3 contains 15 residues. Germline lookup yields CDR1 ENHRY and CDR2 SYGVKD. Here the CDR3 DNA reads TGTGCCATCAGAGGGACTAGCGGGGGAGAAGAGACCCAGTACTTC. Translated, it gives CAIRGTSGGEETQYF.

This clone was found many times. The V gene is TRBV6-4, the J gene TRBJ2-3, with 14 bases fitting TRBD2. The junction had 1 base not matched to a gene; V was cut back by 4 bases and J by 7 bases. This CDR3 is built from 14 residues. The germline V gene encodes CDR1 MRHNA and CDR2 SNTAGT. The CDR3 loop reads CASSGTSGGNTQYF. CDR3 nucleotide sequence: TGTGCCAGCAGTGGGACTAGCGGGGGGAATACGCAGTATTTT.

The chain couples TRBV5-1 to TRBJ2-5, with unresolved D. V was trimmed by 3 bases and J by 0 bases, leaving 3 bases between them. Germline V CDR1 and CDR2: SGHRS, YFSETQ. The CDR3 runs 12 residues. The CDR3 loop is CASSSNQETQYF. For the CDR3, the DNA is TGCGCCAGCAGCTCAAACCAAGAGACCCAGTACTTC.

The CDR3 spells CAIWVGGRETQYF. The CDR3 DNA sequence: TGTGCCATATGGGTGGGGGGCCGAGAGACCCAGTACTTC. This rearrangement joins TRBV30 to TRBJ2-5; either TRBD1 or TRBD2 may fit D (6 bases each). V shed 8 bases and J shed 4 bases, with 17 bases lying between them. This CDR3 comprises 13 residues. Per the germline V gene, CDR1 is GTSNPN and CDR2 is SVGIG (reference sequence).

This sequence joins TRBV7-3 and TRBJ2-1; 7 bases match TRBD1. Germline CDR1 and CDR2: SGHTA and FQGTGA. Unmatched junction bases numbered 4, after V lost 3 bases and J lost 8 bases. The CDR3 is made up of 13 amino acids. The CDR3 region has the DNA TGTGCCAGCAGCTTCTCAGGGGGTGATGAGCAGTTCTTC. Protein: CASSFSGGDEQFF. Looking up the rest from reference TRBV7-3 and TRBJ2-1 gives the full variable domain: GAGVSQTPSNKVTEKGKYVELRCDPISGHTALYWYRQSLGQGPEFLIYFQGTGAADDSGLPNDRFFAVRPEGSVSTLKIQRTERGDSAVYLCASSFSGGDEQFFGPGTRLTVL.

This chain uses TRBV7-3 with TRBJ1-6; 7 nucleotides agree with TRBD1. Looked up from germline, CDR1 is SGHTA and CDR2 is FQGTGA. V lost 5 bases, J lost 10 bases, and 8 bases stayed unmatched. The CDR3 length is 14 residues. Here the CDR3 reads CASSTDRVASPLHF. CDR3 bases: TGTGCCAGCAGCACCGACAGGGTCGCATCACCCCTCCACTTT.

The chain combines TRBV18 with TRBJ2-2; D is ambiguous. V was trimmed by 3 bases and J by 4 bases, leaving 6 bases between them. CDR1 is KGHSH and CDR2 is LQKENI in the germline V gene. CDR3 length: 13 residues. CDR3 sequence reads: CASSPERTGELFF. The CDR3 DNA is TGTGCCAGCTCACCGGAGCGCACCGGGGAGCTGTTTTTT.